A single sample is the source of the 10 T cell receptor beta chains below, sequenced in a study of T-cell memory formation after mild COVID-19. One entry per CDR3 protein, called by TCRdb with MiXCR from the 5' RACE reads. The sample records roughly 160,000 distinct CDR3 sequences, over 10% being singletons. Sequencing input: PBMCs or a T cell subset sorted from them (not recorded which). These receptors came from a man aged 18 to 29 who had mild COVID-19 (a few samples of this study predate the infection). Cell type and time point are not known.

This clonotype appeared many times. The chain has TRBV12-3 or TRBV12-4 and TRBJ2-7; either TRBD1 or TRBD2 may fit D (5 bases each). The V and J ends lost 4 bases and 2 bases respectively, with 9 bases between them. This CDR3 has 13 amino acids. The CDR3 nucleotides read TGTGCCAGCAGTTATAGGGGAGCCTACGAGCAGTACGTC. It encodes CASSYRGAYEQYV.

There are a few counts of this clonotype. The J gene is TRBJ1-4, the V gene TRBV2, with D perhaps TRBD1 (6 bases). The V and J ends lost 6 bases and 8 bases respectively, with 10 bases between them. The CDR3 runs to 12 residues. Germline loops: CDR1 SNHLY, CDR2 FYNNEI. The CDR3, as DNA: TGTGCCAGCAGGGCCACAGGGGAAAAACTGTTTTTT. Protein sequence: CASRATGEKLFF.

This clonotype came up a few times. The V gene is TRBV5-1, the J gene TRBJ2-1; perhaps D is TRBD1 or TRBD2 (5 bases each). The CDR3 consists of 13 residues. Between the trimmed V and J ends, which lost 5 bases and 7 bases, there was a span of 13 bases. Per the germline V gene, CDR1 is SGHRS and CDR2 is YFSETQ. The chain's CDR3 is CASRPGSGNEQFF. CDR3 DNA sequence: TGCGCCAGCAGACCAGGGTCGGGGAATGAGCAGTTCTTC.

The genes are TRBV7-9 and TRBJ1-5; 8 bases agree with TRBD1. Germline CDR1 SEHNR, CDR2 FQNEAQ (reference sequence). V shed 5 bases and J 3 bases; nucleotides not matched to a gene: 12. The CDR3 contains 17 residues. The CDR3 is CASSRGLTGEINQPQHF. CDR3 nucleotides: TGTGCCAGCAGCCGGGGCTTGACAGGGGAGATCAATCAGCCCCAGCATTTT.

This sequence joins TRBV4-3 and TRBJ2-1, with TRBD2 as a possible D gene (6 bases). The CDR3 loop spans 13 amino acids. CDR1 and CDR2 (germline): LGHNA, YSLEER. V was pared by 0 bases and J by 12 bases, with 12 bases between. The CDR3 region is CASSQESWGLQFF. In DNA, the CDR3 is TGCGCCAGCAGCCAAGAGTCGTGGGGACTGCAGTTCTTC.

This clonotype appeared a few times. This chain connects TRBV24-1 to TRBJ2-1; possibly TRBD2 for D (6 bases). There are 15 residues in the CDR3. V was cut by 9 bases and J by 9 bases, with 23 bases left in between. CDR1 and CDR2 (germline): KGHDR, SFDVKD. CDR3 DNA sequence: TGTGCCACCTCACATCCGGGACTCGGGCTTGGTGAGCAGTTCTTC. The encoded protein is CATSHPGLGLGEQFF.

The gene calls are TRBV20-1 and TRBJ1-1; unclear D gene. Trimming pared 6 bases from V and 1 base from J, leaving 9 bases between. Per germline, CDR1 DFQATT and CDR2 SNEGSKA (reference sequence). The CDR3 is 12 amino acids. The CDR3 bases are TGCAGTGCGAGATCAGAGAACACTGAAGCTTTCTTT. This translates into CSARSENTEAFF.

This clonotype was counted ten times or more. This sequence joins TRBV4-1 and TRBJ1-2; D might be TRBD1 (6 bases). CDR1 and CDR2 (germline): MGHRA, YSYEKL. V dropped 6 bases and J dropped 6 bases, with 17 bases sitting between them. This CDR3 has 14 residues. The CDR3 here is CASRKGGDLDGYTF. The DNA of the CDR3 is TGCGCCAGCAGGAAGGGGGGCGATCTTGATGGCTACACCTTC.

The chain couples TRBV28 to TRBJ1-2, with TRBD1 matching 7 bases. The length of the CDR3 is 16 residues. The trim removed 6 bases at V and 2 bases at J, leaving 12 bases unmatched. CDR1 is MDHEN, CDR2 SYDVKM, per germline. The CDR3 coding sequence is TGTGCCAGCAGCTCATTTATCGGACAGGTGAACTATGGCTACACCTTC. Its protein product is CASSSFIGQVNYGYTF.

This clonotype was counted a few times. The rearrangement uses TRBV18 and TRBJ1-5, with 10 bases fitting TRBD1. Germline V gene data show CDR1 as KGHSH and CDR2 as LQKENI. The CDR3 consists of 15 residues. V dropped 3 bases and J dropped 5; count of bases not matched to a gene: 4. The CDR3 loop is CASSPDRGGYQPQHF. The CDR3 region has the DNA TGTGCCAGCTCACCGGACAGGGGGGGCTATCAGCCCCAGCATTTT.